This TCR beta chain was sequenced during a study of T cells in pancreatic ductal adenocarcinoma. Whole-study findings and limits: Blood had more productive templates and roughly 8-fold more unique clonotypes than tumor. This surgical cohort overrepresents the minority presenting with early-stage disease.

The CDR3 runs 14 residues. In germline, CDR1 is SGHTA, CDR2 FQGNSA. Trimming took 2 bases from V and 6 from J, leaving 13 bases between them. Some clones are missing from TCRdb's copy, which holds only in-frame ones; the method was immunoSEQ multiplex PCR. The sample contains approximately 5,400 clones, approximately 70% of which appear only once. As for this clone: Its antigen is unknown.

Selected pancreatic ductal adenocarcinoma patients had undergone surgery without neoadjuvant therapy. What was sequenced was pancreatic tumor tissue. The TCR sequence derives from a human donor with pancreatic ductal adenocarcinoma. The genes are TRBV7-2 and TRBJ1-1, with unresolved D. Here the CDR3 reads CASSLTGMRAEAFF. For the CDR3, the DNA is TGTGCCAGCAGCTTAACCGGTATGCGGGCTGAAGCTTTCTTT.